A single sample is the source of the 16 T cell receptor beta chains below, sequenced in a study of cytomegalovirus exposure and HLA in healthy donors. Primers for the PCR totalled 60 Vbeta and 13 Jbeta. Repertoires were generated with immunoSEQ multiplex PCR, while TCRdb's copy carries only in-frame clones and drops some. Of about 190,000 clones listed, over 70% were seen once; the top ten hold approximately 3.8%. Sequenced: PBMCs. All receptors derive from a man between 45 and 60 years old in good health and CMV-seronegative.

The chain joins TRBV5-6 to TRBJ2-7; a possible D gene is TRBD1 (6 bases). Trimming stripped 2 bases from V and 0 bases from J, with 15 bases between. The CDR3 runs 16 residues. Germline V CDR1 and CDR2: SGHDT, YYEEEE. The CDR3 nucleotides read TGTGCCAGCAGCTTCCGGAGGACCAGGGGCTCCTACGAGCAGTACTTC. Translated, it gives CASSFRRTRGSYEQYF.

The V and J genes are TRBV2 and TRBJ1-5; maybe TRBD1 (6 bases). CDR1 and CDR2 (germline): SNHLY, FYNNEI. V was cut by 4 bases and J by 6 bases, with 16 bases left in between. The CDR3 sequence is 15 residues long. The CDR3 nucleotides are TGTGCCAGCAGTGTCGCACAGGGTAGTCGTCAGCCCCAGCATTTT. This translates into CASSVAQGSRQPQHF. Full variable domain (remainder filled in from reference TRBV2 and TRBJ1-5): EPEVTQTPSHQVTQMGQEVILRCVPISNHLYFYWYRQILGQKVEFLVSFYNNEISEKSEIFDDQFSVERPDGSNFTLKIRSTKLEDSAMYFCASSVAQGSRQPQHFGDGTRLSIL.

The rearrangement uses TRBV9 and TRBJ2-5; TRBD2 agrees at 10 bases. The CDR3 sequence is 17 residues long. Trimming removed 4 bases from V and 5 bases from J; junction bases left unmatched: 14. Germline CDR1 is SGDLS and CDR2 is YYNGEE. The CDR3 coding sequence is TGTGCCAGCAGCTCTAGAGGGGCTAGCGGGGGAATTGAGACCCAGTACTTC. Translation: CASSSRGASGGIETQYF.

The V and J genes are TRBV27 and TRBJ1-2, with D possibly being TRBD1 (5 bases). The V end was cut by 1 base, the J end by 1 base, with 10 bases between. CDR3 length: 15 amino acids. Per the germline V gene, CDR1 is MNHEY and CDR2 is SMNVEV (reference sequence). The CDR3 nucleotides read TGTGCCAGCAGTTTATATAGGACACATAACTATGGCTACACCTTC. Amino acids: CASSLYRTHNYGYTF.

The gene calls are TRBV7-2 and TRBJ1-5; D unresolved. Germline V lookup: CDR1 SGHTA, CDR2 FQGNSA. This CDR3 has 17 amino acids. V gave up 5 bases and J gave up 1 base, with 18 bases separating them. In DNA form, the CDR3 reads TGTGCCAGCAGCCCCTACAGAGGGCCGGAAAGCAATCAGCCCCAGCATTTT. Encoded protein: CASSPYRGPESNQPQHF. Together with reference TRBV7-2 and TRBJ1-5, the CDR3 gives the full variable domain: GAGVSQSPSNKVTEKGKDVELRCDPISGHTALYWYRQSLGQGLEFLIYFQGNSAPDKSGLPSDRFSAERTGGSVSTLTIQRTQQEDSAVYLCASSPYRGPESNQPQHFGDGTRLSIL.

The chain couples TRBV10-2 to TRBJ2-7; D is perhaps TRBD1 (6 bases). The CDR3 is made up of 15 amino acids. Germline CDR1 and CDR2: WSHSY and SAAADI. V was trimmed by 5 bases and J by 3 bases, leaving 17 bases between them. The CDR3 here is CASSFVPGQDYEQYF. The DNA of the CDR3 is TGCGCCAGCAGTTTTGTTCCGGGACAAGACTACGAGCAGTACTTC.

This chain connects TRBV7-2 to TRBJ2-5, with a tentative D call TRBD2 (6 bases). Germline CDR1 is SGHTA and CDR2 is FQGNSA. This CDR3 contains 15 residues. V lost 4 bases and J 7 bases, leaving 19 bases between the germline ends. The CDR3 nucleotides read TGTGCCAGCAGCTCCCCTCAGGGACTTACCAGGACCCAGTACTTC. This encodes CASSSPQGLTRTQYF.

There are a few counts of this clone. The J gene is TRBJ2-7, the V gene TRBV6-4; maybe TRBD2 (5 bases). This CDR3 has 11 residues. Germline lookup yields CDR1 MRHNA and CDR2 SNTAGT. V dropped 5 bases and J dropped 9 bases, with 11 bases sitting between them. In DNA form, the CDR3 reads TGTGCCAGCAGTACCCCTGGAGGGCAGTACTTC. Translating gives CASSTPGGQYF.

The rearrangement links TRBV27 to TRBJ1-6; 8 bases match TRBD1. The CDR3 spans 15 residues. The ends lost 3 bases at V and 7 bases at J; junction bases unmatched: 5. Per the germline V gene, CDR1 is MNHEY and CDR2 is SMNVEV (reference sequence). Here the CDR3 reads CASSFRDRLNSPLHF. CDR3 nucleotides: TGTGCCAGCAGTTTTCGGGACAGGCTCAATTCACCCCTCCACTTT.

The chain has TRBV27 and TRBJ1-3, with a tentative D call TRBD1 (6 bases). The V end was cut by 6 bases, the J end by 2 bases, with 17 bases between. Germline CDR1 MNHEY, CDR2 SMNVEV (reference sequence). CDR3 length: 16 amino acids. The CDR3 DNA is TGTGCCAGCAGCGATACAGGGCTCATACCTGGAAACACCATATATTTT. It is translated as CASSDTGLIPGNTIYF.

CDR3 in amino acids: CASSFATPGLGAGELFF. The CDR3 DNA is TGTGCCAGCAGCTTTGCTACCCCGGGACTAGGAGCCGGGGAGCTGTTTTTT. The chain couples TRBV7-3 to TRBJ2-2, with 8 bases matching TRBD2. V lost 3 bases, J lost 6 bases, and 12 bases stayed unmatched. Per germline, CDR1 SGHTA and CDR2 FQGTGA. This CDR3 spans 17 amino acids.

The chain uses TRBV9 and TRBJ2-1; weak D call: TRBD2 (7 bases). Between the trimmed V and J ends, which lost 3 bases and 4 bases, there was a span of 14 bases. CDR1 and CDR2 (germline): SGDLS, YYNGEE. This CDR3 spans 15 amino acids. The CDR3 DNA is TGTGCCAGCAGCGCTTCGGGGGGCCCTTACAATGAGCAGTTCTTC. This sequence encodes CASSASGGPYNEQFF.

The chain employs TRBV7-9 and TRBJ2-2; D gene ambiguous. CDR1 and CDR2 (germline): SEHNR, FQNEAQ (reference sequence). Trimming took off 4 bases at V and 6 bases at J, with 6 bases between the two ends. The CDR3 has 12 amino acids. CDR3 region: CASSSRPGELFF. The CDR3 DNA reads TGTGCCAGCAGCTCTCGTCCCGGGGAGCTGTTTTTT.

V is TRBV6-1 and J is TRBJ2-3; TRBD2 agrees at 8 bases. Germline V lookup: CDR1 MNHNS, CDR2 SASEGT. CDR3 length: 15 amino acids. J was trimmed by 3 bases and V by 7 bases; bases with no gene match: 9. The CDR3 loop reads CASTTGTRFTDTQYF. The CDR3 DNA follows: TGTGCCAGCACCACCGGGACTAGGTTTACAGATACGCAGTATTTT.

This clone was detected only a few times. The chain recombines TRBV7-9 with TRBJ2-3; possibly TRBD2 for D (5 bases). Germline CDR1 SEHNR, CDR2 FQNEAQ (reference sequence). The CDR3 contains 15 residues. Trimming removed 5 bases at V and 5 bases at J, with 17 bases between. CDR3 residues: CASSLSGFSEDTQYF. CDR3 DNA sequence: TGTGCCAGCAGCCTGAGCGGATTTTCGGAAGATACGCAGTATTTT.

This chain joins TRBV5-1 and TRBJ1-4, with D hard to call. Germline V gene data show CDR1 as SGHRS and CDR2 as YFSETQ. CDR3 size: 15 residues. V was shortened by 1 base and J by 0 bases, with 7 bases between the two germline ends. CDR3 sequence reads: CASSLSSTTNEKLFF. For the CDR3, the DNA is TGCGCCAGCAGCTTGAGCTCCACAACTAATGAAAAACTGTTTTTT.